This T cell receptor (beta chain) was identified in a study of T-cell reconstitution after alpha-beta-depleted transplantation in children. This clonotype was seen many times. Unique molecular identifiers were used in preparing the TCRbeta library. TCRdb used MiXCR to reprocess the PCR reads, holding one entry per CDR3 protein. The table includes 350,000 to 450,000 distinct CDR3 sequences, over 20% detected once. The CDR3 runs 15 residues. Germline V gene data show CDR1 as DFQATT and CDR2 as SNEGSKA (reference sequence). The V gene lost 2 bases and the J gene lost 3 bases, with 13 bases spanning the gap.

This sequence joins TRBV20-1 and TRBJ2-2; D gene unclear. This TCR was sampled from a human donor who donated a stem cell graft to a child with acute myeloid leukemia. The input for sequencing was PBMCs from the stem cell graft donor, taken from the stem cell graft. The CDR3 DNA reads as TGCAGTGCTAGAAGTGGGCGAGAGTACACCGGGGAGCTGTTTTTT. Its protein is CSARSGREYTGELFF.